This is a list of T cell receptor beta chains from one sample in a study of T-cell reconstitution after alpha-beta-depleted transplantation in children. MiXCR, applied by TCRdb to the PCR reads, yields one record per CDR3 protein. The table lists 490,000 or so distinct CDR3 sequences, approximately 10% of them singletons, with about 2% in the top ten. This specimen was PBMCs, taken before TCRalphabeta/CD19-depleted stem cell transplant. The receptor set was obtained from a child between 2 and 9 years old with inherited bone marrow failure, due to receive a stem cell transplant. The conserved cysteine and the conserved F or W are not part of the CDR3 here. Size is stated for part of the rows, as once, few or many counts, or as a class when the clone is expanded.

abundance	v_gene	j_gene	CDR3aa
many	TRBV28	TRBJ1-4	ASSFLGTLNEKLF
-	TRBV10-2	TRBJ1-1	ASSEGKNTEAF
few	TRBV27	TRBJ2-6	ASSFLVDGSGANVLT
many	TRBV15	TRBJ2-3	ATSRDIFAVPTDTQY
-	TRBV30	TRBJ1-2	AWNPGQGNYGYT
many	TRBV29-1	TRBJ2-1	SVESRGGYEQF
many	TRBV12-3/TRBV12-4	TRBJ1-3	ASSGGNTIY
many	TRBV15	TRBJ2-1	ATSRDRGGDEQF
few	TRBV5-1	TRBJ2-3	ASSLRGREDTQY
many	TRBV27	TRBJ1-1	ASSLLGESTEAF
-	TRBV3-1	TRBJ2-7	ASSPRTSGSWAYEQY
-	TRBV28	TRBJ2-2	ASSPWDSFTGELF
many	TRBV7-9	TRBJ1-2	ASSLVGGNYGYT
many	TRBV13	TRBJ2-7	ASSPGGVWEQY
many	TRBV7-6	TRBJ1-5	ASSFGPINQPQH
many	TRBV20-1	TRBJ2-7	SAPTRRESYEQY
many	TRBV4-1	TRBJ2-1	ASSQDPRWGVYHNEQF
many	TRBV4-3	TRBJ2-1	ASSQTSGVYYNEQF
many	TRBV20-1	TRBJ2-5	SARRPGTRTETQY